The 8 T cell receptor beta chains listed next were all sequenced from one sample in a study of blood T cell repertoires in COVID-19 (dated by TCRdb to the early 2020s). Libraries were built with the immunoSEQ multiplex PCR assay. The immuneACCESS repertoire file appears here via TCRdb, limited to in-frame rearrangements. These files lack a portion of the clones; in checked studies, under half of the deficit traces to unresolved V genes, and the cause of the others is not known. Within this sample are under 200,000 clones, with roughly 88% of them counted one time only. Roughly 2.8% of the sample belongs to the ten largest clones. The sample was peripheral blood. These receptors came from a woman aged 55-70 years with acute or convalescent COVID-19.

The V call is TRBV19, the J call TRBJ2-2; 7 bases are a match to TRBD1. The CDR3 runs 16 residues. Germline V gives CDR1 LNHDA, CDR2 SQIVND (reference sequence). With 8 bases clipped from V and 1 base from J, the junction kept 10 bases outside the gene matches. The CDR3 protein is CASSYVNRGNTGELFF. The CDR3 DNA reads TGTGCCAGTTCCTATGTTAACAGGGGGAACACCGGGGAGCTGTTTTTT.

This chain joins TRBV13 and TRBJ2-5, with TRBD2 matching over 7 bases. The CDR3 spans 15 residues. Germline CDR1 and CDR2: PRHDT and FYEKMQ (reference sequence). V gave up 2 bases and J gave up 5 bases; unmatched junction bases: 8. CDR3 sequence: CASSLPRGTVETQYF. The CDR3 coding sequence is TGTGCCAGCAGCTTACCGCGGGGGACCGTGGAGACCCAGTACTTC.

The chain uses TRBV28 and TRBJ2-6; 8 bases are a match to TRBD1. Germline CDR1 is MDHEN and CDR2 is SYDVKM. The CDR3 is 18 amino acids. V lost 2 bases, J lost 0 bases, and 6 bases stayed unmatched. CDR3 amino acids: CASSLLGQGFSGANVLTF. Here the CDR3 DNA reads TGTGCCAGCAGTTTACTAGGACAGGGATTCTCTGGGGCCAACGTCCTGACTTTC.

The chain has TRBV5-1 and TRBJ1-2; D gene unclear. Trimming removed 0 bases from V and 4 bases from J, with 7 bases in between. CDR3 length equals 13 residues. The germline CDR1 and CDR2 sequences are SGHRS and YFSETQ. CDR3 in DNA: TGCGCCAGCAGCTTGGCCCTTAGCTATGGCTACACCTTC. Residues: CASSLALSYGYTF.

This chain connects TRBV9 to TRBJ2-1; TRBD2 matches at 12 bases. The V and J ends lost 0 bases and 7 bases, in that order; junction bases with no gene match: 8. The germline gives CDR1 SGDLS, CDR2 YYNGEE. The CDR3 is 17 residues long. The DNA of the CDR3 is TGTGCCAGCAGCGTAGGCCTTGGCGGACTAGCGGGGAATGAGCAGTTCTTC. Protein: CASSVGLGGLAGNEQFF. Full variable domain (rest looked up from reference TRBV9 and TRBJ2-1): DSGVTQTPKHLITATGQRVTLRCSPRSGDLSVYWYQQSLDQGLQFLIQYYNGEERAKGNILERFSAQQFPDLHSELNLSSLELGDSALYFCASSVGLGGLAGNEQFFGPGTRLTVL.

The CDR3 coding sequence is TGTGCCAGCAGCGCACGGCTGGGCTTTAGCTCCTACGAGCAGTACTTC. The encoded protein is CASSARLGFSSYEQYF. V gene TRBV6-2 or TRBV6-3 combines with J gene TRBJ2-7; D gene ambiguous. The CDR3 length is 16 residues. Looked up from germline, CDR1 is MNHEY and CDR2 is SVGEGT. V gave up 6 bases and J gave up 0 bases, with 18 bases separating them.

The chain carries TRBV19 and TRBJ1-5; 7 bases are shared with TRBD1. The CDR3 loop spans 16 amino acids. With 0 bases clipped from V and 4 bases from J, the junction kept 6 bases outside the gene matches. The germline V gene encodes CDR1 LNHDA and CDR2 SQIVND (reference sequence). The CDR3 spells CASSIDGTALNQPQHF. The CDR3 coding sequence is TGTGCCAGTAGTATAGATGGGACAGCACTTAATCAGCCCCAGCATTTT.

The rearrangement joins TRBV9 to TRBJ1-3, with TRBD1 matching over 12 bases. The germline V gene encodes CDR1 SGDLS and CDR2 YYNGEE. The V segment lost 0 bases and the J segment 0 bases; nucleotides outside the gene matches: 7. This CDR3 has 19 residues. The CDR3: CASSVDAGQGALSGNTIYF. The CDR3 region has the DNA TGTGCCAGCAGCGTAGACGCGGGACAGGGGGCTCTCTCTGGAAACACCATATATTTT.